This entry lists 25 T cell receptor beta chains sequenced from one sample in a study of shared clonotypes between healthy human individuals. Profiling relied on immunoSEQ multiplex PCR, and the TCRdb table lists in-frame clones only, not all of them. The sample has around 600,000 clones; about 96% are singletons. Sequenced: naive CD4+ T cells sorted from blood. Subset indicated: CD45RA+ positively selected. All receptors come from a young woman in good health.

The chain uses TRBV14 and TRBJ2-7; 15 bases agree with TRBD2. The V segment lost 4 bases and the J segment 2 bases; nucleotides outside the gene matches: 6. The germline CDR1 and CDR2 sequences are SGHDN and FVKESK. CDR3 length: 17 residues. CDR3 sequence reads: CASSLSGLAGGAYEQYF. The DNA for the CDR3 is TGTGCCAGCAGCCTAAGCGGACTAGCGGGAGGGGCCTACGAGCAGTACTTC.

The chain uses TRBV7-9 and TRBJ2-5; D is unresolved. The CDR3 has 15 residues. Germline CDR1 and CDR2: SEHNR and FQNEAQ (reference sequence). Trimming shortened V by 3 bases and J by 2 bases, and 13 bases separated the two germline ends. The CDR3 is CASSLARQKQETQYF. The CDR3 bases are TGTGCCAGCAGCTTGGCTAGACAAAAACAAGAGACCCAGTACTTC.

The CDR3 here is CASRGGGTNYGYTF. Here the CDR3 DNA reads TGTGCCAGTAGAGGCGGAGGGACCAACTATGGCTACACCTTC. The genes are TRBV28 and TRBJ1-2, with D possibly being TRBD1 (5 bases). V gave up 9 bases and J gave up 2 bases, with 16 bases separating them. In germline, CDR1 is MDHEN, CDR2 SYDVKM. The CDR3 runs 14 residues.

This rearrangement joins TRBV30 to TRBJ2-7; D call uncertain. CDR1 is GTSNPN, CDR2 SVGIG, per germline (reference sequence). This CDR3 comprises 11 residues. V was pared by 2 bases and J by 3 bases, with 5 bases between. The CDR3 sequence is CAWSLYYEQYF. The DNA for the CDR3 is TGTGCCTGGAGTCTATACTACGAGCAGTACTTC.

The chain uses TRBV25-1 and TRBJ1-1, with D uncertain. V was shortened by 4 bases and J by 0 bases, with 21 bases between the two germline ends. The CDR3 covers 18 residues. Germline V gene data show CDR1 as MGHDK and CDR2 as SYGVNS. CDR3 sequence: CASSGEGWSPHMNTEAFF. Here the CDR3 DNA reads TGTGCCAGCAGTGGGGAAGGATGGAGTCCCCATATGAACACTGAAGCTTTCTTT.

The V and J genes are TRBV28 and TRBJ2-7, with 7 bases matching TRBD2. Unmatched junction bases numbered 9, after V lost 5 bases and J lost 5 bases. Per the germline V gene, CDR1 is MDHEN and CDR2 is SYDVKM. CDR3 length equals 14 residues. This CDR3 is CASSGGLFPHEQYF. CDR3 in DNA: TGTGCCAGCAGTGGGGGACTATTTCCCCACGAGCAGTACTTC. Full variable domain (missing parts from reference TRBV28 and TRBJ2-7): DVKVTQSSRYLVKRTGEKVFLECVQDMDHENMFWYRQDPGLGLRLIYFSYDVKMKEKGDIPEGYSVSREKKERFSLILESASTNQTSMYLCASSGGLFPHEQYFGPGTRLTVT.

The chain has TRBV5-1 and TRBJ2-3, with 7 nucleotides matching TRBD2. V shed 4 bases and J 4 bases; nucleotides not matched to a gene: 12. CDR1 is SGHRS and CDR2 is YFSETQ in the germline V gene. The CDR3 consists of 16 residues. The CDR3 DNA follows: TGCGCCAGCAGCCCCCACCGACTAGCCGGGGCAGATACGCAGTATTTT. Its protein product is CASSPHRLAGADTQYF.

CDR3 bases: TGTGCCAGCAGCTTAGCAAAGGGCGGTCGGGAACCTGAAGCTTTCTTT. Amino acids: CASSLAKGGREPEAFF. V is TRBV7-9 and J is TRBJ1-1; D unresolved. The CDR3 runs 16 residues. The germline gives CDR1 SEHNR, CDR2 FQNEAQ (reference sequence). V lost 0 bases and J lost 6, with 17 bases in between.

On this clone itself: Other DNA sequences in the same sample also yield this CDR3. The chain uses TRBV28 and TRBJ1-1, with D possibly matching TRBD1 (5 bases). Germline lookup yields CDR1 MDHEN and CDR2 SYDVKM. The CDR3 consists of 15 residues. The V gene lost 5 bases and the J gene lost 1 base, with 14 bases spanning the gap. CDR3 residues: CASSPRGTGNTEAFF. CDR3 bases: TGTGCCAGCAGTCCCCGGGGCACCGGGAACACTGAAGCTTTCTTT.

In its sample, this clone was seen once. This sequence joins TRBV27 and TRBJ1-2, with D perhaps matching TRBD1 (5 bases). Germline CDR1 MNHEY, CDR2 SMNVEV (reference sequence). Trimming left V 3 bases short and J 3 bases short, with 17 bases between. The CDR3 loop spans 16 amino acids. The CDR3 reads CASSFHPAGQDYGYTF. The CDR3 coding sequence is TGTGCCAGCAGTTTCCACCCCGCGGGGCAAGACTATGGCTACACCTTC.

The V call is TRBV5-4, the J call TRBJ2-7; perhaps D is TRBD1 or TRBD2 (6 bases each). Trimming removed 4 bases at V and 4 bases at J, with 15 bases between. The CDR3 is 14 amino acids. CDR1 and CDR2 from the germline V gene are SGHNT and YYREEE (reference sequence). This CDR3 reads CASSAHQGGYEQYF. The CDR3 DNA follows: TGTGCCAGCAGCGCACACCAAGGGGGGTACGAGCAGTACTTC.

The rearrangement joins TRBV28 to TRBJ1-2, with 7 positions matching TRBD1. The CDR3 loop spans 15 amino acids. Germline trimming cut 2 bases from V and 2 bases from J; bases unmatched to any gene: 5. Germline values: CDR1 MDHEN, CDR2 SYDVKM. The CDR3 DNA follows: TGTGCCAGCAGTTTAAGGGGGCAGGGGAACTATGGCTACACCTTC. It specifies CASSLRGQGNYGYTF.

The count of this clone is one. CDR3 DNA sequence: TGTGCCAGCAGCCCGAGCGGGGAAAGCTCCTACGAGCAGTACTTC. It specifies CASSPSGESSYEQYF. This sequence joins TRBV5-6 and TRBJ2-7; 7 bases are a match to TRBD2. From germline, CDR1 is SGHDT and CDR2 YYEEEE. The J segment lost 0 bases and the V segment lost 4 bases, leaving 7 bases of the junction unmatched. The CDR3 extends over 15 amino acids.

The chain uses TRBV21-1 and TRBJ2-2. TRBV21-1 is a documented pseudogene. This CDR3 has 16 residues. CDR3 in DNA: TGTGCCAGCAGCAACGAGCCAGCTGGGACCACCGGGGAGCTGTTTTTT. Its translation: CASSNEPAGTTGELFF.

In DNA, the CDR3 is TGTGCCAGCAGACTAAGGGACATTAATCAGCCCCAGCATTTT. It specifies CASRLRDINQPQHF. The chain has TRBV27 and TRBJ1-5; D is perhaps TRBD1 (6 bases). V was trimmed by 6 bases and J by 4 bases, leaving 13 bases between them. The CDR3 is 14 amino acids. Per the germline V gene, CDR1 is MNHEY and CDR2 is SMNVEV (reference sequence).

V is TRBV27 and J is TRBJ2-2, with 8 bases identical to TRBD1. This CDR3 comprises 15 residues. Germline V gives CDR1 MNHEY, CDR2 SMNVEV (reference sequence). V was clipped by 2 bases and J by 8 bases; unmatched bases: 7. The CDR3 nucleotides read TGTGCCAGCAGTTTAATGCAGGGGGCTACTGGGGAGCTGTTTTTT. As protein: CASSLMQGATGELFF.

This clone occurred once. V usage is TRBV7-6 and J usage is TRBJ2-2, with unresolved D. The CDR3 is made up of 14 amino acids. Trimming shortened V by 0 bases and J by 5 bases, and 7 bases separated the two germline ends. Germline V lookup: CDR1 SGHVS, CDR2 FNYEAQ. In DNA form, the CDR3 reads TGTGCCAGCAGCTTAGCTACCGTTACCGGGGAGCTGTTTTTT. Its translation is CASSLATVTGELFF.

V and J are TRBV28 and TRBJ2-1; D not resolved. V was clipped by 2 bases and J by 4 bases, with 12 bases between them. The CDR3 sequence is 15 residues long. In germline, CDR1 is MDHEN, CDR2 SYDVKM. The CDR3 nucleotides are TGTGCCAGCAGTTTAGTTGGCGGAGCTTACAATGAGCAGTTCTTC. Protein: CASSLVGGAYNEQFF.

V usage is TRBV29-1 and J usage is TRBJ2-1; D unclear. Trimming removed 2 bases from V and 11 bases from J, with 13 bases in between. The CDR3 covers 12 residues. In germline, CDR1 is SQVTM, CDR2 ANQGSEA. The CDR3 here is CSVESSPPQQFF. The CDR3 coding sequence is TGCAGCGTTGAATCCAGTCCCCCACAGCAGTTCTTC.

The chain combines TRBV29-1 with TRBJ2-2; TRBD1 agrees at 8 bases. V dropped 7 bases and J dropped 6; count of bases not matched to a gene: 10. Per the germline V gene, CDR1 is SQVTM and CDR2 is ANQGSEA. There are 14 residues in the CDR3. The chain's CDR3 is CSALDRGLAGELFF. The CDR3 coding sequence is TGCAGCGCTCTAGACAGGGGTCTCGCCGGGGAGCTGTTTTTT.

This clone was picked up one time. J is TRBJ2-7 and V is TRBV28; maybe TRBD1 (6 bases). Germline-derived CDR1 and CDR2 are MDHEN and SYDVKM. CDR3 length: 13 amino acids. Trimming stripped 6 bases from V and 5 bases from J, with 14 bases between. The CDR3 bases are TGTGCCAGCAGCCCTTGGGCAGGGGACGAGCAGTACTTC. Translation gives CASSPWAGDEQYF. Complete variable domain (other parts from reference TRBV28 and TRBJ2-7): DVKVTQSSRYLVKRTGEKVFLECVQDMDHENMFWYRQDPGLGLRLIYFSYDVKMKEKGDIPEGYSVSREKKERFSLILESASTNQTSMYLCASSPWAGDEQYFGPGTRLTVT.

V usage is TRBV5-1 and J usage is TRBJ2-7; the D gene is possibly TRBD2 (5 bases). The V and J ends lost 5 bases and 6 bases respectively, with 15 bases between them. The germline CDR1 and CDR2 sequences are SGHRS and YFSETQ. CDR3 length equals 13 residues. The CDR3 DNA sequence: TGCGCCAGCAGTCCCGGACTGCCCCGCGAGCAGTACTTC. Its protein is CASSPGLPREQYF.

The chain combines TRBV7-9 with TRBJ2-1; D remains ambiguous. The V end lost 9 bases, the J end lost 1 base, and 13 bases lay between the germline ends. Germline loops: CDR1 SEHNR, CDR2 FQNEAQ (reference sequence). The CDR3 sequence is 14 residues long. The CDR3 sequence: CASTRLGSYNEQFF. The CDR3 bases are TGTGCCAGTACCCGACTGGGGTCCTACAATGAGCAGTTCTTC.

The chain has TRBV7-3 and TRBJ1-1; 8 bases are shared with TRBD1. Germline V gives CDR1 SGHTA, CDR2 FQGTGA. Trimming took 0 bases from V and 4 from J; bases not matched to a gene: 16. The CDR3 is 19 residues long. CDR3 sequence reads: CASSLTTATTGERGTEAFF. The CDR3 DNA follows: TGTGCCAGCAGCTTAACTACAGCTACGACAGGGGAGAGGGGCACTGAAGCTTTCTTT.

This chain joins TRBV11-2 and TRBJ2-5, with D possibly being TRBD2 (6 bases). V was trimmed by 1 base and J by 4 bases, leaving 13 bases between them. The germline V gene encodes CDR1 SGHAT and CDR2 FQNNGV. The CDR3 is made up of 15 amino acids. The CDR3 loop is CASSLGLRGSETQYF. DNA for the CDR3: TGTGCCAGCAGCTTAGGGTTGCGGGGTTCAGAGACCCAGTACTTC.